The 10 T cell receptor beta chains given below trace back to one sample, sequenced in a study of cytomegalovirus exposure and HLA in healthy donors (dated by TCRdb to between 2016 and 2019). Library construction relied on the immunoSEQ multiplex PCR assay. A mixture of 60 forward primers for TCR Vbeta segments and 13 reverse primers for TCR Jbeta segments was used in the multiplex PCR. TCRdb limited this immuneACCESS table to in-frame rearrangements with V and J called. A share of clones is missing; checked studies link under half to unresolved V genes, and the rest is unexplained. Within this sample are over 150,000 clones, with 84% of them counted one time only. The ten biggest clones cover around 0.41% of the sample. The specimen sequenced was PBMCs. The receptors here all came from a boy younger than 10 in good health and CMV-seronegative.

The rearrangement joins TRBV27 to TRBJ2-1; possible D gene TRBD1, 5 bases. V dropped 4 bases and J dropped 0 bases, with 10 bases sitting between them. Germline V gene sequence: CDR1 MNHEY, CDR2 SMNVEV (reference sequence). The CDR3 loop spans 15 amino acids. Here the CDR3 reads CASSSRVSSYNEQFF. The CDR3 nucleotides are TGTGCCAGCAGTTCCAGGGTAAGCTCCTACAATGAGCAGTTCTTC.

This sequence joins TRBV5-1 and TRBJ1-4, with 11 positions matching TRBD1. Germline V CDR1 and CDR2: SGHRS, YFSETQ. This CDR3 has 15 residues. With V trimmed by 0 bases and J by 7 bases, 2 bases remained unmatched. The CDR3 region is CASSLVGTGGEKLFF. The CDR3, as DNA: TGCGCCAGCAGCTTGGTCGGGACAGGGGGTGAAAAACTGTTTTTT.

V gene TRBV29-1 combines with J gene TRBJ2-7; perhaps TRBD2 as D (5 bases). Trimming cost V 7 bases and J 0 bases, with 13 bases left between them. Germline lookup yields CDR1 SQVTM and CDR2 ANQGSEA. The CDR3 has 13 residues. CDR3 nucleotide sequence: TGCAGCGCCGGGGAACGAAGCTCCTACGAGCAGTACTTC. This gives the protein CSAGERSSYEQYF.

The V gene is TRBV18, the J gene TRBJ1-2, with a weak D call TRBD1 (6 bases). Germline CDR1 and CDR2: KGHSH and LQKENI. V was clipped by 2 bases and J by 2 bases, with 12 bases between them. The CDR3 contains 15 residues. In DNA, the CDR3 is TGTGCCAGCTCACCAGGCTTAACAGGGAACTATGGCTACACCTTC. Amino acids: CASSPGLTGNYGYTF. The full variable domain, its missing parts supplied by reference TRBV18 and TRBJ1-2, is NAGVMQNPRHLVRRRGQEARLRCSPMKGHSHVYWYRQLPEEGLKFMVYLQKENIIDESGMPKERFSAEFPKEGPSILRIQQVVRGDSAAYFCASSPGLTGNYGYTFGSGTRLTVV.

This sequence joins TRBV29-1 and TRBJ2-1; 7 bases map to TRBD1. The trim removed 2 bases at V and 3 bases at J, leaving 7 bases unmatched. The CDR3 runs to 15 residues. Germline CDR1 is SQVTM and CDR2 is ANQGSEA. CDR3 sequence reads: CSVETTGDYYNEQFF. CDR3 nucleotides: TGCAGCGTTGAAACAACAGGGGATTACTACAATGAGCAGTTCTTC.

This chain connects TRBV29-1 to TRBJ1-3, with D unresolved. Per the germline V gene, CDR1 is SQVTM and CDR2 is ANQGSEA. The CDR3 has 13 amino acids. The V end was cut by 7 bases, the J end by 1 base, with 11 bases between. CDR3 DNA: TGCAGCGCTAAGGAGTGGTCTGGAAACACCATATATTTT. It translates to CSAKEWSGNTIYF.

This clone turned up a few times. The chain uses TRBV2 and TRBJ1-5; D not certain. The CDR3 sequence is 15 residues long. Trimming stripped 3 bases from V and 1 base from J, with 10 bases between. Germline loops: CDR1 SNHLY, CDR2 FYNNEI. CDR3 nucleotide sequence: TGTGCCAGCAGTGATCGGCGGAACAGCAATCAGCCCCAGCATTTT. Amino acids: CASSDRRNSNQPQHF.

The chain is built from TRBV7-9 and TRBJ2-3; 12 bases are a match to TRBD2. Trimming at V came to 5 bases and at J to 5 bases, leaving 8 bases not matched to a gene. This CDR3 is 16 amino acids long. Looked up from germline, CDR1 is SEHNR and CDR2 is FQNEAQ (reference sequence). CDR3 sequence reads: CASSPRLAGVQDTQYF. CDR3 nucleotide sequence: TGTGCCAGCAGCCCCAGACTAGCGGGAGTTCAAGATACGCAGTATTTT.

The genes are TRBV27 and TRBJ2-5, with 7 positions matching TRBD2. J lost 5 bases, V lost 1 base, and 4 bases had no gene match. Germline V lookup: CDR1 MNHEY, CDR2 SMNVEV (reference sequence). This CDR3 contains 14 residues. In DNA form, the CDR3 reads TGTGCCAGCAGTTTATTAGCGGGCCGGGAGACCCAGTACTTC. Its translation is CASSLLAGRETQYF.

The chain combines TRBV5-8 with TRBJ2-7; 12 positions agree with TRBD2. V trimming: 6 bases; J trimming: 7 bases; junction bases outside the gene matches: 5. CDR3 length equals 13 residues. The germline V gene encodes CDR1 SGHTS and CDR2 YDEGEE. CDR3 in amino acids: CASIRLAGVEQYF. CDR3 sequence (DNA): TGTGCCAGCATCCGACTAGCGGGAGTTGAGCAGTACTTC. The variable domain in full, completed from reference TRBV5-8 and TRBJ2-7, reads EAGVTQSPTHLIKTRGQQATLRCSPISGHTSVYWYQQALGLGLQFLLWYDEGEERNRGNFPPRFSGRQFPNYSSELNVNALELEDSALYLCASIRLAGVEQYFGPGTRLTVT.